The 13 T cell receptor beta chains listed next were all sequenced from one sample in a study of T cell repertoires in cytomegalovirus infection. TCRdb analysed the reads with MiXCR anew, one entry per CDR3 protein. The data contain about 830,000 distinct CDR3 sequences, 30% to 35% of them singletons. Their recognized antigens are unknown. Sequencing was performed on cultured CD8+ T cells from PBMCs, taken from culture after CMV antigen stimulation. These receptors originate from a human donor in good health (CMV status not recorded). Some clones in this sample may be carry-over from other donors' samples.

This clonotype was observed many times. The chain employs TRBV7-6 and TRBJ2-3; D is unresolved. Germline values: CDR1 SGHVS, CDR2 FNYEAQ. Trimming stripped 5 bases from V and 2 bases from J, with 8 bases between. The CDR3 consists of 13 residues. CDR3 residues: CASSKDHTDTQYF. CDR3 nucleotide sequence: TGTGCCAGCAGCAAAGACCACACAGATACGCAGTATTTT.

The J gene is TRBJ2-1, the V gene TRBV27; possible D gene TRBD1, 6 bases. The CDR3 consists of 11 residues. Germline-derived CDR1 and CDR2 are MNHEY and SMNVEV (reference sequence). Trimming removed 7 bases from V and 10 bases from J, with 11 bases in between. The CDR3 DNA sequence: TGTGCCAGCATTTGGGGGACAGAGCAGTTCTTC. This encodes CASIWGTEQFF.

This clonotype was seen repeatedly, ten times or more. In DNA, the CDR3 is TGTGCCAGCAGCCCCAGGACTAGTGGGTACGAGCAGTACTTC. Protein: CASSPRTSGYEQYF. The chain joins TRBV7-8 to TRBJ2-7, with TRBD2 identical over 7 bases. The CDR3 is 14 residues long. Germline CDR1 reads SGHVS; CDR2 reads FQNEAQ. The junction had 8 bases not matched to a gene; V was cut back by 5 bases and J by 4 bases.

The genes are TRBV9 and TRBJ2-1; TRBD2 might be the D (5 bases). CDR1 is SGDLS and CDR2 is YYNGEE in the germline V gene. The CDR3 length is 13 residues. The germline V and J ends were trimmed by 3 bases and 4 bases, with 8 bases remaining between them. Here the CDR3 DNA reads TGTGCCAGCAGCGCCCGGGATTACAATGAGCAGTTCTTC. This encodes CASSARDYNEQFF.

This chain uses TRBV7-9 with TRBJ2-1; 7 bases are a match to TRBD2. The CDR3 spans 13 residues. Germline V gene data show CDR1 as SEHNR and CDR2 as FQNEAQ (reference sequence). J gave up 9 bases and V 3 bases, and 5 bases lay outside the gene matches. CDR3 in DNA: TGTGCCAGCAGCTTTCCCGGGGGGACTGAGCAGTTCTTC. Translated, it gives CASSFPGGTEQFF.

This clonotype was detected many times. The chain recombines TRBV6-2 or TRBV6-3 with TRBJ2-1, with 8 bases matching TRBD2. CDR3 length: 14 residues. J lost 8 bases, V lost 5 bases, and 8 bases had no gene match. Looked up from germline, CDR1 is MNHEY and CDR2 is SVGEGT. The CDR3 nucleotides read TGTGCCAGCAGTCCGGGGGGGGCCAGGGATGAGCAGTTCTTC. The encoded protein is CASSPGGARDEQFF.

The rearrangement joins TRBV4-1 to TRBJ1-2; D not resolved. Deletions cut 1 base from V and 4 bases from J, with 13 bases between. This CDR3 is built from 15 residues. Germline CDR1 and CDR2: MGHRA and YSYEKL. CDR3 sequence: CASSQVWSPGYGYTF. The CDR3 nucleotides read TGCGCCAGCAGCCAAGTTTGGTCGCCGGGCTATGGCTACACCTTC.

The rearrangement uses TRBV9 and TRBJ2-1; TRBD2 agrees at 13 bases. Germline CDR1 SGDLS, CDR2 YYNGEE. CDR3 length: 18 amino acids. The ends lost 0 bases at V and 2 bases at J; junction bases unmatched: 5. CDR3 sequence (DNA): TGTGCCAGCAGCGTAGAACCCACTAGCGGGGGGGCCTACAATGAGCAGTTCTTC. Translation gives CASSVEPTSGGAYNEQFF.

The V call is TRBV7-9, the J call TRBJ1-2; no clear D gene. The CDR3 has 13 residues. The V end was cut by 1 base, the J end by 1 base, with 4 bases between. Germline V gene sequence: CDR1 SEHNR, CDR2 FQNEAQ (reference sequence). The CDR3 DNA is TGTGCCAGCAGCTTAGTTCTTAACTATGGCTACACCTTC. As protein: CASSLVLNYGYTF.

This clonotype was seen a handful of times. This chain joins TRBV14 and TRBJ2-2; D gene ambiguous. V was pared by 0 bases and J by 7 bases, with 6 bases between. This CDR3 has 13 amino acids. CDR1 is SGHDN, CDR2 FVKESK, per germline. The CDR3 DNA follows: TGTGCCAGCAGCCAAGAACGTCTCGGGGAGCTGTTTTTT. It encodes CASSQERLGELFF.

The chain joins TRBV20-1 to TRBJ2-7, with D perhaps matching TRBD1 (5 bases). Trimming took off 2 bases at V and 6 bases at J, with 14 bases between the two ends. Per the germline V gene, CDR1 is DFQATT and CDR2 is SNEGSKA (reference sequence). CDR3 length equals 13 residues. The DNA of the CDR3 is TGCAGTGCTAGACCTACAGGCTCCGGCGAGCAGTACGTC. The encoded protein is CSARPTGSGEQYV.

The J gene is TRBJ1-2, the V gene TRBV7-9; 7 nucleotides match TRBD1. Germline lookup yields CDR1 SEHNR and CDR2 FQNEAQ (reference sequence). Trimming cost V 4 bases and J 4 bases; bases outside gene matches: 9. The CDR3 is made up of 15 amino acids. The CDR3 DNA reads as TGTGCCAGCAGCTCGCGCCGGGACAGTCCCTATGGCTACACCTTC. This sequence encodes CASSSRRDSPYGYTF.

There are a few counts of this clonotype. The genes are TRBV19 and TRBJ1-1; D may be TRBD1 (5 bases). The CDR3 is made up of 13 amino acids. The germline V gene encodes CDR1 LNHDA and CDR2 SQIVND (reference sequence). The ends were cut back, 5 bases at V and 2 bases at J, with 9 bases in the middle. CDR3: CASSVRTNTEAFF. In DNA form, the CDR3 reads TGTGCCAGTAGTGTACGGACAAACACTGAAGCTTTCTTT. The whole variable domain, remainder taken from reference TRBV19 and TRBJ1-1, is DGGITQSPKYLFRKEGQNVTLSCEQNLNHDAMYWYRQDPGQGLRLIYYSQIVNDFQKGDIAEGYSVSREKKESFPLTVTSAQKNPTAFYLCASSVRTNTEAFFGQGTRLTVV.